The present TCR beta chain was sequenced within a study of cytomegalovirus exposure and HLA in healthy donors. Whole-study context: Earlier work reported 117 million unique TCR beta sequences from 150 million to 200 million T cells. The study's early data release held around 85 million unique TCRs from HLA-typed donors. Study-level points and caveats: The authors later linked a missense DCLRE1C variant to TCR beta V- and J-gene trimming.

This CDR3 has 15 residues. Looked up from germline, CDR1 is SEHNR and CDR2 is FQNEAQ (reference sequence). Trimming removed 5 bases from V and 0 bases from J, with 10 bases in between. Vbeta (60) and Jbeta (13) primers were used in the PCR. Clones were sequenced by immunoSEQ multiplex PCR, and TCRdb holds only the in-frame ones, with some missing. This table holds fewer than 120,000 clones, approximately 82% found once. In regard to this clone: Its antigen is undetermined.

The chain links TRBV7-9 to TRBJ2-2, with D tentatively TRBD1 (5 bases). This receptor was taken from a man aged 25-45 years in good health and CMV-seropositive. The sample was PBMCs. The CDR3 spells CASSPQGPNTGELFF. In nucleotides, the CDR3 is TGTGCCAGCAGCCCCCAGGGCCCGAACACCGGGGAGCTGTTTTTT. Combining the CDR3 with reference TRBV7-9 and TRBJ2-2 gives the whole variable domain DTGVSQNPRHKITKRGQNVTFRCDPISEHNRLYWYRQTLGQGPEFLTYFQNEAQLEKSRLLSDRFSAERPKGSFSTLEIQRTEQGDSAMYLCASSPQGPNTGELFFGEGSRLTVL.